This T cell receptor beta chain was sequenced during a study of T cell changes during pregnancy in multiple sclerosis. CDR1 is MGHDK and CDR2 is SYGVNS in the germline V gene. The CDR3 sequence is 13 residues long. V lost 0 bases and J lost 7, with 10 bases in between. Method: immunoSEQ multiplex PCR; TCRdb's copy keeps in-frame clones and lacks some. Of 66,000 or so clones listed, around 90% are singletons. The J gene is TRBJ2-7, the V gene TRBV25-1; the D gene is possibly TRBD2 (7 bases). The sample consisted of peripheral blood, taken in the first trimester of pregnancy. The clonotype was recovered from a female donor in good health, enrolled as a control in a pregnancy study. The CDR3 is CASSEYRGGEQYF. DNA of the CDR3: TGTGCCAGCAGTGAATACAGGGGAGGGGAGCAGTACTTC.